A selection of T cell receptor beta chains follows, all from one sample in a study of identical twins. TCRdb used MiXCR to reprocess the 5' RACE reads, holding one entry per CDR3 protein. The data contain around 690,000 distinct CDR3 sequences, 20% to 25% of them seen just once; the ten biggest clones take up 4% to 5.5%. The sample was also reused in another study, on T cells expressing NK-cell markers.

Sequenced: PBMCs. These receptor sequences come from a woman in her late teens or twenties in good health. The CDR3 runs from the conserved cysteine through the conserved F or W. A D gene is named only where the DNA matches it firmly. Clone size appears in some rows only: once, few, many, or a class for an expanded clone.

>NA|TRBV5-1|many|TRBJ2-5
CASSRTVQETQYF
TGCGCCAGCAGTAGGACCGTTCAAGAGACCCAGTACTTC
>TRBD2|TRBV9|few|TRBJ2-1
CASKGSRSGMLFF
TGTGCCAGCAAGGGCTCCCGTAGCGGGATGCTGTTCTTC
>TRBD1|TRBV27|few|TRBJ2-5
CASGDRAGWETQYF
TGTGCCAGCGGAGACAGGGCGGGTTGGGAGACCCAGTACTTC
>TRBD2|TRBV7-9|NA|TRBJ2-1
CASSLQAGGPVNEQFF
TGTGCCAGCAGCTTACAAGCGGGAGGGCCAGTCAATGAGCAGTTCTTC
>NA|TRBV10-3|many|TRBJ2-1
CAITRVPGSYNEQFF
TGTGCCATCACGCGGGTCCCTGGCTCCTACAATGAGCAGTTCTTC
>NA|TRBV12-3/TRBV12-4|NA|TRBJ1-2
CASRERTLKLPYTF
TGTGCCAGCAGGGAACGGACGTTAAAACTGCCCTACACCTTC
>NA|TRBV11-2|once|TRBJ2-7
CASSSHRDPKQYF
TGTGCCAGCAGCTCCCACCGGGACCCGAAGCAGTACTTC
>TRBD2|TRBV20-1|NA|TRBJ2-1
CSASLGLAGLNEQFF
TGCAGTGCTTCCTTGGGACTAGCGGGGCTAAATGAGCAGTTCTTC
>NA|TRBV12-3/TRBV12-4|few|TRBJ2-7
CASSLDTYYEQYF
TGTGCCAGCAGTTTGGACACCTACTACGAGCAGTACTTC
>NA|TRBV12-3/TRBV12-4|few|TRBJ2-7
CASSLERGEFPPYEQYF
TGTGCCAGCAGTTTAGAACGCGGGGAGTTCCCTCCCTACGAGCAGTACTTC
>NA|TRBV19|NA|TRBJ1-1
CASSISPSRGNTEAFF
TGTGCCAGTAGCATCTCACCGTCGAGGGGGAACACTGAAGCTTTCTTT
>TRBD1|TRBV29-1|few|TRBJ2-7
CSVVITDRGLYEQYF
TGCAGCGTCGTGATAACGGACAGGGGGCTGTACGAGCAGTACTTC
>NA|TRBV29-1|NA|TRBJ1-2
CSVEDDTGPMDYGYTF
TGCAGCGTTGAAGATGACACGGGGCCGATGGACTATGGCTACACCTTC
>TRBD2|TRBV12-3/TRBV12-4|many|TRBJ2-1
CASSHGSGGSYNEQFF
TGTGCCAGCAGTCACGGGAGCGGGGGGTCCTACAATGAGCAGTTCTTC
>NA|TRBV20-1|many|TRBJ1-2
CSAVLPGTYGYTF
TGCAGTGCTGTACTCCCGGGGACCTATGGCTACACCTTC
>NA|TRBV5-1|NA|TRBJ2-5
CASSLGEPPQETQYF
TGCGCCAGCAGCTTGGGGGAGCCCCCTCAAGAGACCCAGTACTTC
>NA|TRBV5-1|many|TRBJ2-3
CASSPGFTDTQYF
TGCGCCAGCAGTCCGGGCTTCACAGATACGCAGTATTTT
>TRBD2|TRBV15|NA|TRBJ2-7
CATSRGGGGPYEQYF
TGTGCCACCAGCAGAGGTGGCGGGGGGCCCTACGAGCAGTACTTC
>NA|TRBV7-2|NA|TRBJ2-3
CASSRRRGVGDTQYF
TGTGCCAGCAGCAGGAGGCGGGGAGTGGGAGATACGCAGTATTTT
>NA|TRBV5-1|NA|TRBJ1-1
CASSFSVQGNTEAFF
TGCGCCAGCAGCTTTTCCGTACAGGGAAACACTGAAGCTTTCTTT
>TRBD1|TRBV6-5|many|TRBJ1-1
CASSYDRGTTEAFF
TGTGCCAGCAGTTACGACAGGGGGACGACTGAAGCTTTCTTT
>TRBD2|TRBV5-1|many|TRBJ2-3
CASSLGLAGDPYF
TGCGCCAGCAGCTTGGGACTAGCGGGAGATCCGTATTTT
>NA|TRBV7-2|NA|TRBJ2-7
CASSLAEGSYEQYF
TGTGCCAGCAGCTTGGCCGAGGGGTCCTACGAGCAGTACTTC